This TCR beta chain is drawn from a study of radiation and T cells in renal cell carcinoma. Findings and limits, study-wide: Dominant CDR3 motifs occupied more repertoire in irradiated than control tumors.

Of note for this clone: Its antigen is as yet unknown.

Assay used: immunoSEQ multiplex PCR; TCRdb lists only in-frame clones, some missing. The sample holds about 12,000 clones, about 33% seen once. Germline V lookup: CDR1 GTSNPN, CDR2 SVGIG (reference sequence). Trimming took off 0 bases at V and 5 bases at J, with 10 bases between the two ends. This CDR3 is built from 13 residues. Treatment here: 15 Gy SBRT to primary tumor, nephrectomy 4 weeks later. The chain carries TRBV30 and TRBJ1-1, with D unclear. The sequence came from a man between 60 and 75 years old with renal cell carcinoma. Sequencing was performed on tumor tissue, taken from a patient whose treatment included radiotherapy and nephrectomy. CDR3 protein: CAWSVRRGTEAFF. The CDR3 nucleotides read TGTGCCTGGAGTGTACGGCGAGGGACTGAAGCTTTCTTT.